The 19 T cell receptor beta chains presented below share a single source sample, sequenced in a study of T cells in Graves' hyperthyroidism and ophthalmopathy. Amplification yielded TCR beta CDR3 regions, with RNA transcripts as the source. First-round RT-PCR targeting the TCR CDR3 was performed with the HTBI primer set. TCRdb fed the multiplex PCR reads into MiXCR, producing one record per CDR3 protein. The data contain hundreds of thousands of distinct CDR3 sequences, 15% to 20% of them singletons. Sequenced sample: blood. The origin of the receptors is a woman younger than 35 with Graves' ophthalmopathy.

The table lists this clonotype with many counts. V and J are TRBV2 and TRBJ2-5; TRBD2 matches 10 bases. V lost 6 bases to trimming and J lost 4 bases; unmatched junction nucleotides: 8. Germline values: CDR1 SNHLY, CDR2 FYNNEI. The CDR3 extends over 15 amino acids. CDR3 loop: CASSLAGVRTETQYF. The CDR3 DNA is TGTGCCAGCAGCCTAGCGGGAGTGAGGACAGAGACCCAGTACTTC.

This clonotype was seen at least ten times. This chain uses TRBV3-1 with TRBJ1-1; D remains unclear. CDR1 and CDR2 from the germline V gene are LGHDT and YNNKEL (reference sequence). This CDR3 spans 12 amino acids. The V and J ends lost 3 bases and 8 bases respectively, with 10 bases between them. CDR3 sequence: CASSQRAGEAFF. Written as DNA, the CDR3 is TGTGCCAGCAGCCAGAGGGCGGGGGAAGCTTTCTTT.

The V and J genes are TRBV29-1 and TRBJ1-1, with 9 bases fitting TRBD1. The V gene's germline CDR1 is SQVTM and CDR2 ANQGSEA. This CDR3 comprises 12 residues. V was clipped by 8 bases and J by 4 bases; unmatched bases: 5. The CDR3 nucleotides read TGCAGCTCGGGACAGGGCACCACTGAAGCTTTCTTT. Translating gives CSSGQGTTEAFF.

There are many counts of this clonotype. The V and J genes are TRBV14 and TRBJ1-1; perhaps TRBD1 as D (5 bases). The V end was cut by 5 bases, the J end by 9 bases, with 22 bases between. The CDR3 sequence is 15 residues long. The germline V gene encodes CDR1 SGHDN and CDR2 FVKESK. The CDR3 loop is CASSAHVDSQRKAFF. The CDR3 nucleotides are TGTGCCAGCAGCGCCCACGTCGACAGCCAAAGGAAAGCTTTCTTT.

This clonotype showed up many times. The J gene is TRBJ2-2, the V gene TRBV11-2, with D perhaps TRBD2 (6 bases). The V end lost 0 bases, the J end lost 5 bases, and 10 bases lay between the germline ends. Germline loops: CDR1 SGHAT, CDR2 FQNNGV. The CDR3 length is 15 residues. CDR3: CASSLEWRGTGELFF. CDR3 bases: TGTGCCAGCAGCTTAGAATGGCGGGGAACCGGGGAGCTGTTTTTT. Full variable domain (missing parts from reference TRBV11-2 and TRBJ2-2): EAGVAQSPRYKIIEKRQSVAFWCNPISGHATLYWYQQILGQGPKLLIQFQNNGVVDDSQLPKDRFSAERLKGVDSTLKIQPAKLEDSAVYLCASSLEWRGTGELFFGEGSRLTVL.

In its sample, this clonotype was seen many times. The chain employs TRBV7-2 and TRBJ2-7; possibly TRBD1 for D (5 bases). The CDR3 consists of 14 residues. V shed 5 bases and J shed 0 bases, with 11 bases lying between them. CDR1 and CDR2 (germline): SGHTA, FQGNSA. CDR3 sequence: CASSQGHPSYEQYF. CDR3 DNA sequence: TGTGCCAGCAGCCAAGGACACCCCTCCTACGAGCAGTACTTC.

In its sample, this clonotype was seen many times. The chain links TRBV3-1 to TRBJ1-6; a possible D gene is TRBD1 (5 bases). Germline V gene data show CDR1 as LGHDT and CDR2 as YNNKEL (reference sequence). CDR3 length: 15 amino acids. Trimming removed 1 base from V and 6 bases from J, with 10 bases in between. Here the CDR3 DNA reads TGTGCCAGCAGCCAAGCGGGGGGGTTTAATTCACCCCTCCACTTT. It codes for CASSQAGGFNSPLHF.

CDR3: CASMSYDRRGRTEAFF. CDR3 in DNA: TGTGCCAGCATGAGTTATGACCGAAGGGGAAGGACTGAAGCTTTCTTT. The chain joins TRBV6-1 to TRBJ1-1; D may be TRBD1 (5 bases). With 7 bases removed from V and 5 bases from J, the gap between germline ends came to 23 bases. Germline CDR1 and CDR2: MNHNS and SASEGT. The CDR3 loop spans 16 amino acids.

This clonotype was counted at least ten times. The CDR3 here is CASSLEGKRTDTQYF. The CDR3, as DNA: TGCGCCAGCAGCTTGGAGGGCAAACGCACAGATACGCAGTATTTT. This chain joins TRBV5-1 and TRBJ2-3; D is unclear. Looked up from germline, CDR1 is SGHRS and CDR2 is YFSETQ. This CDR3 is built from 15 residues. V was trimmed by 0 bases and J by 1 base, leaving 9 bases between them. The variable domain in full, completed from reference TRBV5-1 and TRBJ2-3, reads KAGVTQTPRYLIKTRGQQVTLSCSPISGHRSVSWYQQTPGQGLQFLFEYFSETQRNKGNFPGRFSGRQFSNSRSEMNVSTLELGDSALYLCASSLEGKRTDTQYFGPGTRLTVL.

This clonotype was seen repeatedly, ten times or more. The chain combines TRBV6-7 with TRBJ1-1; D unresolved. TRBV6-7 qualifies as an ORF whose function is uncertain. V lost 0 bases to trimming and J lost 4 bases, with 21 bases between them. The CDR3 runs to 18 residues. Here the CDR3 reads CASSYSLPFLRLGTEAFF. CDR3 in DNA: TGTGCCAGCAGTTACTCTCTCCCATTTTTGCGCTTGGGCACTGAAGCTTTCTTT.

This clonotype was seen ten or more times. This chain uses TRBV20-1 with TRBJ1-1; 7 nucleotides line up with TRBD1. CDR3 length: 13 amino acids. Unmatched junction bases numbered 7, after V lost 4 bases and J lost 5 bases. Germline CDR1 reads DFQATT; CDR2 reads SNEGSKA (reference sequence). This CDR3 reads CSAMRGPGTEAFF. CDR3 sequence (DNA): TGCAGTGCTATGAGGGGGCCGGGGACTGAAGCTTTCTTT.

Many counts were recorded for this clonotype. This rearrangement joins TRBV20-1 to TRBJ2-5; 15 nucleotides align to TRBD2. With 3 bases clipped from V and 10 bases from J, the junction kept 30 bases outside the gene matches. The CDR3 loop spans 22 amino acids. Germline V gene data show CDR1 as DFQATT and CDR2 as SNEGSKA (reference sequence). The CDR3 here is CSASAGGGGLAGGPVFKRGQYF. For the CDR3, the DNA is TGCAGTGCTAGTGCAGGGGGTGGCGGACTAGCGGGAGGGCCAGTATTCAAGAGGGGCCAGTACTTC.

There are many counts of this clonotype. The chain employs TRBV6-2 or TRBV6-3 and TRBJ1-2; D is unclear. The CDR3 runs 11 residues. Germline V gives CDR1 MNHEY, CDR2 SVGEGT. Trimming stripped 10 bases from V and 2 bases from J, with 8 bases between. The chain's CDR3 is CAIGQNYGYTF. The DNA of the CDR3 is TGTGCCATCGGGCAGAACTATGGCTACACCTTC.

This clonotype was detected many times. The rearrangement links TRBV11-2 to TRBJ2-7; D gene uncertain. The V and J ends lost 1 base and 3 bases respectively, with 7 bases between them. CDR3 size: 13 residues. Germline-derived CDR1 and CDR2 are SGHAT and FQNNGV. The CDR3 coding sequence is TGTGCCAGCAGCTTAGCGGAGAACTACGAGCAGTACTTC. Translated: CASSLAENYEQYF.

The rearrangement links TRBV2 to TRBJ2-7, with 14 positions matching TRBD2. Looked up from germline, CDR1 is SNHLY and CDR2 is FYNNEI. The CDR3 totals 17 residues. V shed 2 bases, J shed 0 bases, and the junction held 3 bases outside the gene matches. Here the CDR3 DNA reads TGTGCCAGCAGTGAATTGGGGACTAGCGGGGGCTCCTACGAGCAGTACTTC. Translated, it gives CASSELGTSGGSYEQYF.

This clonotype was counted at least ten times. The J gene is TRBJ1-1, the V gene TRBV30; 7 positions agree with TRBD1. The CDR3 spans 13 residues. The J segment lost 5 bases and the V segment lost 3 bases, leaving 6 bases of the junction unmatched. Germline CDR1 GTSNPN, CDR2 SVGIG (reference sequence). The CDR3 protein is CAWRGGVWTEAFF. The CDR3, as DNA: TGTGCCTGGAGAGGGGGCGTTTGGACTGAAGCTTTCTTT.

The chain uses TRBV6-2 or TRBV6-3 and TRBJ1-1, with D tentatively TRBD1 (6 bases). The CDR3 loop spans 15 amino acids. CDR1 and CDR2 from the germline V gene are MNHEY and SVGEGT. V gave up 4 bases and J gave up 5 bases, with 17 bases separating them. The CDR3 nucleotides are TGTGCCAGCAGTTCGGGGGGCGGGGTTAAGACTGAAGCTTTCTTT. Translated: CASSSGGGVKTEAFF.

This clonotype was counted ten times or more. The chain uses TRBV20-1 and TRBJ2-3; 7 nucleotides line up with TRBD2. The length of the CDR3 is 18 residues. Germline-derived CDR1 and CDR2 are DFQATT and SNEGSKA (reference sequence). The V and J ends lost 3 bases and 0 bases, in that order; junction bases with no gene match: 15. The CDR3 is CSASTLAGEITSTDTQYF. DNA for the CDR3: TGCAGTGCTAGCACACTTGCGGGAGAGATTACTAGCACAGATACGCAGTATTTT.

This clonotype has ten or more counts. V gene TRBV5-1 combines with J gene TRBJ1-5; D call uncertain. CDR1 is SGHRS and CDR2 is YFSETQ in the germline V gene. V was shortened by 0 bases and J by 7 bases, with 11 bases between the two germline ends. This CDR3 spans 14 amino acids. Here the CDR3 DNA reads TGCGCCAGCAGCTTGGGCGGCAGTGACCAGCCCCAGCATTTT. It encodes CASSLGGSDQPQHF.